One sample yielded the 20 T cell receptor beta chains listed below, sequenced in a study of T cells in Graves' hyperthyroidism and ophthalmopathy. Amplified TCR beta CDR3 regions came from RNA transcripts. The HTBI primer set served for first-round RT-PCR of the TCR CDR3. One entry per CDR3 protein, called by TCRdb with MiXCR from the multiplex PCR reads. The sample yields 550,000 to 850,000 distinct CDR3 sequences, roughly a sixth seen once. The sample taken for sequencing was blood. The receptors shown here come from a woman between 50 and 59 years old with Graves' hyperthyroidism that later progressed to Graves' ophthalmopathy.

The chain has TRBV5-6 and TRBJ1-6; 8 nucleotides align to TRBD1. Trimming cost V 3 bases and J 10 bases; bases outside gene matches: 6. The germline CDR1 and CDR2 sequences are SGHDT and YYEEEE. The CDR3 consists of 14 residues. The CDR3 loop reads CASSSDRVDSPLHF. The CDR3 nucleotides are TGTGCCAGCAGCTCGGACAGGGTCGACTCACCCCTCCACTTT. The complete variable domain, with remaining parts taken from reference TRBV5-6 and TRBJ1-6, reads DAGVTQSPTHLIKTRGQQVTLRCSPKSGHDTVSWYQQALGQGPQFIFQYYEEEERQRGNFPDRFSGHQFPNYSSELNVNALLLGDSALYLCASSSDRVDSPLHFGNGTRLTVT.

The chain is built from TRBV7-8 and TRBJ2-2; D is unclear. Germline-derived CDR1 and CDR2 are SGHVS and FQNEAQ. The CDR3 sequence is 14 residues long. The V and J ends lost 2 bases and 3 bases respectively, with 7 bases between them. CDR3 loop: CASSLFRYTGELFF. The CDR3 DNA reads TGTGCCAGCAGCTTATTCCGATACACCGGGGAGCTGTTTTTT.

The J gene is TRBJ1-5, the V gene TRBV27; 8 nucleotides line up with TRBD1. V was clipped by 6 bases and J by 5 bases; unmatched bases: 3. In germline, CDR1 is MNHEY, CDR2 SMNVEV (reference sequence). The CDR3 loop spans 13 amino acids. CDR3 nucleotides: TGTGCCAGCAGGGACAGGGACCATCAGCCCCAGCATTTT. This gives the protein CASRDRDHQPQHF.

This clonotype was counted ten times or more. This chain uses TRBV7-9 with TRBJ2-1; TRBD1 aligns across 8 bases. The CDR3 length is 16 residues. Per germline, CDR1 SEHNR and CDR2 FQNEAQ (reference sequence). The V gene end was trimmed by 5 bases and the J gene end by 4 bases; junction bases not matched to a gene: 10. The DNA of the CDR3 is TGTGCCAGCAGCCCTCGGACAGGGTCGTATTACAATGAGCAGTTCTTC. This translates into CASSPRTGSYYNEQFF.

Note on this clonotype: One junction end does not reproduce the germline sequence, and a read error may be involved. This chain uses TRBV5-1 with TRBJ1-6; 8 bases fit TRBD1. The V gene's germline CDR1 is SGHRS and CDR2 YFSETQ. CDR3 size: 16 residues. The CDR3: CASSLSGGSHNSPLHF. CDR3 DNA sequence: TGCGCCAGCAGCTTGTCAGGGGGCTCCCATAATTCACCCCTCCACTTT.

The sample holds many counts of this clonotype. V is TRBV2 and J is TRBJ1-2; D might be TRBD1 (5 bases). The CDR3 is 14 residues long. The V gene lost 7 bases and the J gene lost 8 bases, with 20 bases spanning the gap. CDR1 is SNHLY and CDR2 is FYNNEI in the germline V gene. CDR3 bases: TGTGCCAGCACCGAAACGCAGGGTTGGTACGGCTACACCTTC. This encodes CASTETQGWYGYTF. Based on the CDR3 plus reference TRBV2 and TRBJ1-2, the full variable domain is EPEVTQTPSHQVTQMGQEVILRCVPISNHLYFYWYRQILGQKVEFLVSFYNNEISEKSEIFDDQFSVERPDGSNFTLKIRSTKLEDSAMYFCASTETQGWYGYTFGSGTRLTVV.

This clonotype was seen a handful of times. V and J are TRBV5-1 and TRBJ2-2; D is unresolved. The V gene lost 0 bases and the J gene lost 0 bases, with 9 bases spanning the gap. The V gene's germline CDR1 is SGHRS and CDR2 YFSETQ. The CDR3 length is 16 residues. The CDR3 region has the DNA TGCGCCAGCAGCTTGGGACACCGCGCGAACACCGGGGAGCTGTTTTTT. This gives the protein CASSLGHRANTGELFF. The full variable domain, completed using reference TRBV5-1 and TRBJ2-2, is KAGVTQTPRYLIKTRGQQVTLSCSPISGHRSVSWYQQTPGQGLQFLFEYFSETQRNKGNFPGRFSGRQFSNSRSEMNVSTLELGDSALYLCASSLGHRANTGELFFGEGSRLTVL.

This clonotype was detected ten times or more. V and J are TRBV20-1 and TRBJ1-1; D remains unclear. Trimming took off 5 bases at V and 0 bases at J, with 10 bases between the two ends. Germline CDR1 and CDR2: DFQATT and SNEGSKA (reference sequence). The CDR3 totals 13 residues. The CDR3 DNA is TGCAGTGCTCCCCGCGGCATGAACACTGAAGCTTTCTTT. Encoded protein: CSAPRGMNTEAFF.

The chain uses TRBV19 and TRBJ1-2; TRBD1 is a possible D gene (6 bases). The CDR3 is 14 amino acids. V was cut by 3 bases and J by 3 bases, with 11 bases left in between. The germline gives CDR1 LNHDA, CDR2 SQIVND (reference sequence). This CDR3 is CASSISGADYGYTF. CDR3 DNA sequence: TGTGCCAGTAGTATCTCAGGGGCGGACTATGGCTACACCTTC.

This chain joins TRBV11-2 and TRBJ2-3; no clear D. Trimming removed 3 bases at V and 2 bases at J, with 12 bases between. CDR3 length: 15 amino acids. Germline V gene data show CDR1 as SGHAT and CDR2 as FQNNGV. CDR3 sequence: CASSFTRPPTDTQYF. CDR3 bases: TGTGCCAGCAGCTTTACACGGCCCCCCACAGATACGCAGTATTTT.

This clonotype has more than one count but fewer than ten. The rearrangement uses TRBV6-1 and TRBJ1-2; D is unclear. CDR1 and CDR2 from the germline V gene are MNHNS and SASEGT. Deletions cut 0 bases from V and 0 bases from J, with 8 bases between. The CDR3 has 15 residues. The CDR3 region has the DNA TGTGCCAGCAGTGAAGCCTACGGTACTAACTATGGCTACACCTTC. This translates into CASSEAYGTNYGYTF.

This clonotype was picked up many times. The chain links TRBV11-3 to TRBJ1-1; a weak D match, TRBD1 (6 bases). V was pared by 5 bases and J by 4 bases, with 14 bases between. The germline V gene encodes CDR1 SGHNT and CDR2 YENEEA. This CDR3 is 14 amino acids long. The DNA for the CDR3 is TGTGCCAGCAGCCCGCAACAAGGGGGCACTGAAGCTTTCTTT. It encodes CASSPQQGGTEAFF.

Many counts were recorded for this clonotype. The CDR3 bases are TGTGCCAGCAGAAAGGGACTAGACCAGGCCTCCTACAATGAGCAGTTCTTC. Translation gives CASRKGLDQASYNEQFF. The rearrangement uses TRBV2 and TRBJ2-1; 8 bases match TRBD2. The CDR3 contains 17 residues. V lost 6 bases to trimming and J lost 0 bases; unmatched junction nucleotides: 10. The germline V gene has CDR1 SNHLY and CDR2 FYNNEI.

In this sample, this clonotype turned up many times. The chain links TRBV5-1 to TRBJ1-1, with TRBD1 matching over 10 bases. Germline V gene lookup returns CDR1 SGHRS and CDR2 YFSETQ. The CDR3 has 17 residues. V gave up 4 bases and J gave up 5 bases; unmatched junction bases: 14. The CDR3 here is CASSGKGTGVSWTEAFF. The CDR3 DNA follows: TGCGCCAGCAGCGGGAAAGGGACAGGGGTGTCGTGGACTGAAGCTTTCTTT.

V and J are TRBV20-1 and TRBJ2-5, with TRBD1 matching 9 bases. The CDR3 has 15 amino acids. CDR1 DFQATT and CDR2 SNEGSKA come from the germline V gene (reference sequence). Trimming took 0 bases from V and 4 from J; bases not matched to a gene: 6. This CDR3 is CSARDRGQGTETQYF. Here the CDR3 DNA reads TGCAGTGCTAGAGATCGCGGACAGGGGACAGAGACCCAGTACTTC.

This clonotype was seen a few times. V and J are TRBV3-1 and TRBJ2-2, with D hard to call. Looked up from germline, CDR1 is LGHDT and CDR2 is YNNKEL (reference sequence). This CDR3 comprises 15 residues. V was clipped by 0 bases and J by 3 bases, with 8 bases between them. In DNA, the CDR3 is TGTGCCAGCAGCCAAGATTTCCTCCACACCGGGGAGCTGTTTTTT. It codes for CASSQDFLHTGELFF.

This clonotype turned up a few times. This chain links TRBV20-1 with TRBJ2-7; D is perhaps TRBD1 (5 bases). Germline V gene data show CDR1 as DFQATT and CDR2 as SNEGSKA (reference sequence). The germline V and J ends were trimmed by 6 bases and 3 bases, with 18 bases remaining between them. This CDR3 has 14 residues. The CDR3 nucleotides read TGCAGTGCGTTCGCCCAGACAGAGAGCTACGAGCAGTACTTC. As protein: CSAFAQTESYEQYF.

The DNA for the CDR3 is TGCGCCAGCAGTGAGTTTCGACAGGGCTCAGCGATAGAGGAGACCCAGTACTTC. Translating gives CASSEFRQGSAIEETQYF. The chain is built from TRBV10-1 and TRBJ2-5, with 7 bases lining up with TRBD1. Germline V gene data show CDR1 as WNHNN and CDR2 as SYGVQD (reference sequence). V dropped 1 base and J dropped 5; count of bases not matched to a gene: 16. The CDR3 spans 18 residues.

This clonotype came up a few times. This sequence joins TRBV5-6 and TRBJ1-6, with TRBD1 as a possible D gene (5 bases). CDR1 is SGHDT, CDR2 YYEEEE, per germline. The CDR3 contains 15 residues. V was trimmed by 0 bases and J by 8 bases, leaving 12 bases between them. This CDR3 is CASSLVREFYSPLHF. The CDR3 region has the DNA TGTGCCAGCAGCTTGGTCAGGGAGTTTTATTCACCCCTCCACTTT.

The genes are TRBV12-3 or TRBV12-4 and TRBJ1-5, with TRBD1 matching 7 bases. The CDR3 runs 14 residues. J gave up 7 bases and V 5 bases, and 8 bases lay outside the gene matches. The CDR3 region is CASSPRQGRQPQHF. In DNA, the CDR3 is TGTGCCAGCAGTCCCCGACAGGGCCGGCAGCCCCAGCATTTT.